The 23 T cell receptor beta chains given below trace back to one sample, sequenced in a study of Ad26.COV2.S vaccination and SARS-CoV-2 variants. TCRdb's table, derived via immunoSEQ multiplex PCR, lists solely in-frame clones and lacks some. The table has about 460,000 clones, roughly nine tenths seen once. Treatment meaning: around 19 received Ad26.COV2.S at low or high dose, single or two shots; roughly five received placebo; per-sample allocation not given. Vaccine and placebo recipients were sampled on day 63 after the first injection. The sample consisted of peripheral blood, taken in a trial of Ad26.COV2.S vaccine versus placebo. Source of these receptors: a person aged 18-65 years who received the Ad26.COV2.S COVID-19 vaccine or a placebo.

This sequence joins TRBV6-5 and TRBJ2-2; 10 positions match TRBD1. V shed 6 bases and J 5 bases; nucleotides not matched to a gene: 3. This CDR3 is 14 amino acids long. The germline CDR1 and CDR2 sequences are MNHEY and SVGAGI. The CDR3 sequence: CASSSGQGTGELFF. DNA for the CDR3: TGTGCCAGCAGCTCGGGACAGGGGACCGGGGAGCTGTTTTTT.

V and J are TRBV18 and TRBJ2-7; D is possibly TRBD1 (6 bases). The CDR3 runs 18 residues. CDR1 is KGHSH, CDR2 LQKENI, per germline. The V gene lost 4 bases and the J gene lost 4 bases, with 26 bases spanning the gap. The CDR3 is CASSHYPGHDLLPYEQYF. The CDR3, as DNA: TGTGCCAGCTCACACTACCCGGGACACGATCTTCTACCATACGAGCAGTACTTC.

The table lists this clone with a count of one. The DNA of the CDR3 is TGTGCCAGAAGCTTGGCTAAAGGCGGGGGATTAGCCAAAAACATTCAGTACTTC. It yields the protein CARSLAKGGGLAKNIQYF. The chain couples TRBV5-3 to TRBJ2-4, with TRBD2 matching over 7 bases. TRBV5-3 is an open reading frame, and its role is uncertain. The CDR3 is 18 amino acids. J gave up 0 bases and V 0 bases, and 9 bases lay outside the gene matches.

The chain uses TRBV19 and TRBJ2-3; tentatively, D is TRBD1 or TRBD2 (5 bases each). Deletions cut 4 bases from V and 4 bases from J, with 24 bases between. Germline lookup yields CDR1 LNHDA and CDR2 SQIVND (reference sequence). This CDR3 is built from 18 residues. For the CDR3, the DNA is TGTGCCAGTAGTAATGAGGCGGAATTACAGCGAGGGGCAGATACGCAGTATTTT. Protein product: CASSNEAELQRGADTQYF.

This clone occurred once. The chain carries TRBV3-1 (or the pseudogene TRBV3-2) and TRBJ1-2, with a possible D match to TRBD1 (5 bases). V lost 3 bases and J 1 base, leaving 6 bases between the germline ends. Germline lookup yields CDR1 LGHDT and CDR2 YNNKEL (reference sequence). The CDR3 contains 13 residues. CDR3 coding DNA: TGTGCCAGCAGCCAGGGGCGTAACTATGGCTACACCTTC. It yields the protein CASSQGRNYGYTF.

A few counts support this clone. This chain connects TRBV11-2 to TRBJ2-7, with D hard to call. The CDR3 has 13 residues. Germline CDR1 and CDR2: SGHAT and FQNNGV. Between the trimmed V and J ends, which lost 1 base and 4 bases, there was a span of 8 bases. The CDR3 nucleotides are TGTGCCAGCAGCTTAGGATCCCCGTACGAGCAGTACTTC. Amino acids: CASSLGSPYEQYF. Using reference TRBV11-2 and TRBJ2-7 for the parts outside the CDR3, the full variable domain is EAGVAQSPRYKIIEKRQSVAFWCNPISGHATLYWYQQILGQGPKLLIQFQNNGVVDDSQLPKDRFSAERLKGVDSTLKIQPAKLEDSAVYLCASSLGSPYEQYFGPGTRLTVT.

The genes are TRBV12-3 or TRBV12-4 and TRBJ1-2; unclear D gene. This CDR3 contains 12 residues. Trimming took 3 bases from V and 8 from J, leaving 10 bases between them. The CDR3 spells CASSFGPGGYTF. The CDR3 DNA is TGTGCCAGCAGTTTTGGCCCTGGCGGCTACACCTTC.

The gene calls are TRBV6-5 and TRBJ2-7; D uncertain. Looked up from germline, CDR1 is MNHEY and CDR2 is SVGAGI. V was cut by 7 bases and J by 2 bases, with 18 bases left in between. The CDR3 is 15 amino acids. CDR3 DNA: TGTGCCAGCAAGCTACACGACGAGTGGGCCTACGAGCAGTACTTC. The encoded protein is CASKLHDEWAYEQYF.

The chain carries TRBV18 and TRBJ2-1, with D unclear. Trimming removed 6 bases from V and 2 bases from J, with 5 bases in between. CDR3 length: 12 residues. The germline V gene has CDR1 KGHSH and CDR2 LQKENI. CDR3 in amino acids: CASSDPYNEQFF. The CDR3 DNA is TGTGCCAGCTCGGACCCCTACAATGAGCAGTTCTTC.

The rearrangement uses TRBV28 and TRBJ1-5; D gene ambiguous. From germline, CDR1 is MDHEN and CDR2 SYDVKM. V lost 5 bases to trimming and J lost 3 bases, with 11 bases between them. CDR3 length: 14 residues. This chain's CDR3 is CASSPSQLNQPQHF. The CDR3 DNA reads as TGTGCCAGCAGTCCTTCACAGCTCAATCAGCCCCAGCATTTT.

CDR3 sequence (DNA): TGTGCCAGCAGGACGGGAGATCCGGGGACGAGGGGGGAGCTGTTTTTT. Its translation is CASRTGDPGTRGELFF. V is TRBV5-4 and J is TRBJ2-2; D might be TRBD2 (6 bases). Trimming left V 5 bases short and J 8 bases short, with 22 bases between. Germline V lookup: CDR1 SGHNT, CDR2 YYREEE (reference sequence). The CDR3 spans 16 residues.

The table lists this clone with a count of one. V and J are TRBV11-2 and TRBJ1-2; the D is unclear. CDR1 SGHAT and CDR2 FQNNGV come from the germline V gene. Trimming left V 1 base short and J 4 bases short, with 10 bases between. The length of the CDR3 is 14 residues. The CDR3: CASSLVGPSYGYTF. The CDR3 DNA is TGTGCCAGCAGCTTAGTAGGGCCCTCCTATGGCTACACCTTC.

Points on this clone: The same CDR3 can be traced to other DNA sequences in this sample. This chain uses TRBV7-9 with TRBJ2-5; D remains ambiguous. This CDR3 is 12 amino acids long. Germline lookup yields CDR1 SEHNR and CDR2 FQNEAQ (reference sequence). The V end was cut by 1 base, the J end by 5 bases, with 5 bases between. CDR3 residues: CASSLGSETQYF. DNA of the CDR3: TGTGCCAGCAGCTTAGGGTCCGAGACCCAGTACTTC.

The genes are TRBV4-2 and TRBJ1-1; D is unclear. Germline V gives CDR1 LGHNA, CDR2 YNFKEQ. Trimming took off 0 bases at V and 6 bases at J, with 20 bases between the two ends. The CDR3 length is 17 residues. The CDR3 sequence: CASSQDWEIELVSEAFF. The CDR3 nucleotides read TGTGCCAGCAGCCAAGATTGGGAGATTGAGCTAGTCTCTGAAGCTTTCTTT.

CDR3 nucleotides: TGTGCCAGCAGCCAACCGATGAACACCGGGGAGCTGTTTTTT. Amino acid sequence: CASSQPMNTGELFF. The chain has TRBV3-1 (or the pseudogene TRBV3-2) and TRBJ2-2; D gene ambiguous. The germline V gene has CDR1 LGHDT and CDR2 YNNKEL (reference sequence). V dropped 2 bases and J dropped 1 base, with 5 bases sitting between them. The CDR3 loop spans 14 amino acids.

The V and J genes are TRBV24-1 and TRBJ2-1, with 12 bases identical to TRBD2. This CDR3 region has 16 residues. Germline CDR1 KGHDR, CDR2 SFDVKD. Germline trimming cut 4 bases from V and 6 bases from J; bases unmatched to any gene: 6. In DNA, the CDR3 is TGTGCCACCAGTGAACCTAGCGGGAGGGCCAGCAATGAGCAGTTCTTC. Its protein is CATSEPSGRASNEQFF.

The rearrangement joins TRBV7-9 to TRBJ1-2, with D possibly matching TRBD1 (5 bases). CDR1 and CDR2 (germline): SEHNR, FQNEAQ (reference sequence). The V gene lost 5 bases and the J gene lost 0 bases, with 7 bases spanning the gap. This CDR3 has 13 amino acids. The CDR3 reads CASSPTANYGYTF. CDR3 nucleotide sequence: TGTGCCAGCAGCCCGACAGCTAACTATGGCTACACCTTC. Full variable domain (outside the CDR3, taken from reference TRBV7-9 and TRBJ1-2): DTGVSQNPRHKITKRGQNVTFRCDPISEHNRLYWYRQTLGQGPEFLTYFQNEAQLEKSRLLSDRFSAERPKGSFSTLEIQRTEQGDSAMYLCASSPTANYGYTFGSGTRLTVV.

The rearrangement uses TRBV9 and TRBJ1-1, with unresolved D. V was trimmed by 0 bases and J by 0 bases, leaving 3 bases between them. Germline CDR1 reads SGDLS; CDR2 reads YYNGEE. This CDR3 spans 13 amino acids. The chain's CDR3 is CASSVDMNTEAFF. CDR3 DNA: TGTGCCAGCAGCGTAGATATGAACACTGAAGCTTTCTTT.

The chain carries TRBV11-2 and TRBJ1-2; 8 bases line up with TRBD1. The V gene end was trimmed by 5 bases and the J gene end by 8 bases; junction bases not matched to a gene: 13. The CDR3 loop spans 15 amino acids. Germline lookup yields CDR1 SGHAT and CDR2 FQNNGV. CDR3 nucleotides: TGTGCCAGCAGCCTAAGGTCGCAGGGGGCGCCGGGCTACACCTTC. Translating it yields CASSLRSQGAPGYTF. Supplemented by reference TRBV11-2 and TRBJ1-2, the full variable domain reads EAGVAQSPRYKIIEKRQSVAFWCNPISGHATLYWYQQILGQGPKLLIQFQNNGVVDDSQLPKDRFSAERLKGVDSTLKIQPAKLEDSAVYLCASSLRSQGAPGYTFGSGTRLTVV.

The chain is built from TRBV28 and TRBJ1-6; 9 bases align to TRBD1. The CDR3 length is 15 residues. The V gene's germline CDR1 is MDHEN and CDR2 SYDVKM. The ends lost 6 bases at V and 10 bases at J; junction bases unmatched: 10. The CDR3 DNA follows: TGTGCCAGCAGCCGAAGGGACAGGGTTTTCTCACCCCTCCACTTT. Translation gives CASSRRDRVFSPLHF.

CDR3 nucleotide sequence: TGTGCCAGTAGGAGGGGGGGTGATGAGCAGTTCTTC. Translation: CASRRGGDEQFF. The chain uses TRBV19 and TRBJ2-1; D perhaps matches TRBD2 (7 bases). The CDR3 loop spans 12 amino acids. Per the germline V gene, CDR1 is LNHDA and CDR2 is SQIVND (reference sequence). With 6 bases removed from V and 8 bases from J, the gap between germline ends came to 11 bases.

This clone was counted once. This chain uses TRBV5-1 with TRBJ1-4, with TRBD1 matching 7 bases. The CDR3 spans 16 residues. V lost 0 bases to trimming and J lost 8 bases; unmatched junction nucleotides: 10. Germline values: CDR1 SGHRS, CDR2 YFSETQ. CDR3 region: CASSLGTGVMREKLFF. The CDR3 DNA reads as TGCGCCAGCAGCTTGGGGACAGGAGTTATGAGGGAAAAACTGTTTTTT.

V usage is TRBV11-2 and J usage is TRBJ2-3, with D possibly being TRBD2 (5 bases). From germline, CDR1 is SGHAT and CDR2 FQNNGV. The CDR3 contains 14 residues. The CDR3 region is CASARGVRADTQYF. For the CDR3, the DNA is TGTGCGAGCGCCCGGGGTGTACGGGCAGATACGCAGTATTTT.